The T cell receptor beta chain under discussion was sequenced for a study of T cell responses to AZD1222 COVID-19 vaccine. Study findings and constraints: Elevations in Spike-specific TCR breadth and depth followed administration of two AZD1222 doses.

The method was immunoSEQ multiplex PCR; TCRdb's version includes in-frame clones alone and lacks a portion of them. The sample consists of 130,000 or so clones, 80% to 90% of them appearing once. Turning to this clone: The antigen is undetermined.

This CDR3 spans 13 amino acids. CDR1 is MDHEN, CDR2 SYDVKM, per germline. With 11 bases removed from V and 0 bases from J, the gap between germline ends came to 14 bases. The sequence derives from an adult in good health. The chain recombines TRBV28 with TRBJ2-7; D gene unclear. The source was peripheral blood, collected on day 0 of AZD1222 vaccination. The CDR3 here is CASQGSSSYEQYF. CDR3 nucleotides: TGTGCCTCCCAAGGCTCTAGCTCCTACGAGCAGTACTTC.